This T cell receptor (beta chain) was observed in a study of blood T cell repertoires in COVID-19. Study overall: Some COVID-19 samples were acute and others convalescent; all came from the United States, Italy and Spain. Sample material is recorded as cDNA or gDNA derived from T cells, B-cell-depleted T cells, or PBMCs.

CDR3 length: 13 amino acids. V was clipped by 3 bases and J by 7 bases, with 13 bases between them. Germline V lookup: CDR1 SGHVS, CDR2 FQNEAQ. The method was immunoSEQ multiplex PCR; TCRdb's version includes in-frame clones alone and lacks a portion of them. The sample carries a few hundred thousand clones, just under 90% recorded once. Source material: peripheral blood. The TCR sequence derives from a woman between 50 and 59 years old with COVID-19, enrolled during active disease. V usage is TRBV7-8 and J usage is TRBJ2-7; perhaps TRBD2 as D (5 bases). The DNA for the CDR3 is TGTGCCAGCAGCTTTAGTCCCACGGGGGAGCAGTACTTC. The encoded protein is CASSFSPTGEQYF.